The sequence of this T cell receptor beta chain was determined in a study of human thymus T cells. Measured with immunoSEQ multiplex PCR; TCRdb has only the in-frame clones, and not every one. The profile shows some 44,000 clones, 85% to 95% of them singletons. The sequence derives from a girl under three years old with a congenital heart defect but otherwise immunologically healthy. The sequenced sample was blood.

CDR3: CASSKNPGQGATEAFF. The CDR3 DNA is TGTGCCAGTAGTAAAAATCCGGGACAGGGGGCCACTGAAGCTTTCTTT. The chain uses TRBV19 and TRBJ1-1; TRBD1 agrees at 12 bases. The V and J ends lost 4 bases and 4 bases, in that order; junction bases with no gene match: 7. Per germline, CDR1 LNHDA and CDR2 SQIVND (reference sequence). This CDR3 has 16 residues.